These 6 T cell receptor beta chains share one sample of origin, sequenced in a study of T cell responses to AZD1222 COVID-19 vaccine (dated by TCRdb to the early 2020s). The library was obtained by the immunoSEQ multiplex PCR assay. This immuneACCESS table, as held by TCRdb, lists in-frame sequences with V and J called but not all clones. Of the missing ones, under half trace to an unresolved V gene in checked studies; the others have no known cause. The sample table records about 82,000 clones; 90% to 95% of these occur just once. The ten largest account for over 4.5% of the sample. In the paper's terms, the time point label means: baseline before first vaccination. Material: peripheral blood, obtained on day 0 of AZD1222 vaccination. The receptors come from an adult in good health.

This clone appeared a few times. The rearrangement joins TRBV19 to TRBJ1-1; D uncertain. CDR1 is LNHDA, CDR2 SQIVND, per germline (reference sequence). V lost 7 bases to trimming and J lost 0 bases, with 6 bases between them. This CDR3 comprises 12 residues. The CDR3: CASKVMNTEAFF. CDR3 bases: TGTGCCAGTAAGGTGATGAACACTGAAGCTTTCTTT.

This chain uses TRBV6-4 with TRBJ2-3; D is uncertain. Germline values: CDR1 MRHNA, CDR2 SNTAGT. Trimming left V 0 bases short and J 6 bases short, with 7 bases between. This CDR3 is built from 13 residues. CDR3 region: CASSDSVLDTQYF. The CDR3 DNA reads TGTGCCAGCAGTGACTCGGTGTTGGATACGCAGTATTTT.

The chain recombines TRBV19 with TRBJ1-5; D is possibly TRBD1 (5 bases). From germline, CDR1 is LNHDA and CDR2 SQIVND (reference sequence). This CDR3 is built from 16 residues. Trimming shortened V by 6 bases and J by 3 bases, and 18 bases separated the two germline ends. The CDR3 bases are TGTGCCAGTAGAGGCCCGCAACAGGTAAACAATCAGCCCCAGCATTTT. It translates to CASRGPQQVNNQPQHF.

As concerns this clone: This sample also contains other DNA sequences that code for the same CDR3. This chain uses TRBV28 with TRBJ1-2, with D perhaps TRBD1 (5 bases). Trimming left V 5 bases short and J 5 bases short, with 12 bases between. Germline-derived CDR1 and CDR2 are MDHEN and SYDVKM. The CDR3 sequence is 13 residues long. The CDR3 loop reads CASSTGTGYGYTF. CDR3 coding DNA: TGTGCCAGCAGTACCGGGACCGGGTATGGCTACACCTTC.

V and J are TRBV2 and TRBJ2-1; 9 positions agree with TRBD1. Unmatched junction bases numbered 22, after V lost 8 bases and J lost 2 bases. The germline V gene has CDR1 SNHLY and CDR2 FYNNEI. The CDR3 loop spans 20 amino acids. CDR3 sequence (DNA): TGTGCCAGCGGAAAACCGGGACAGGGTCTTCCCGGGGGGACCTACAATGAGCAGTTCTTC. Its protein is CASGKPGQGLPGGTYNEQFF.

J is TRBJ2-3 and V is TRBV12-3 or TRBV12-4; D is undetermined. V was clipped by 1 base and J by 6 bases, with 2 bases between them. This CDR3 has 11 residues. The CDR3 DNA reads TGTGCCAGCAGTTTAGGCGATACGCAGTATTTT. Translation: CASSLGDTQYF.